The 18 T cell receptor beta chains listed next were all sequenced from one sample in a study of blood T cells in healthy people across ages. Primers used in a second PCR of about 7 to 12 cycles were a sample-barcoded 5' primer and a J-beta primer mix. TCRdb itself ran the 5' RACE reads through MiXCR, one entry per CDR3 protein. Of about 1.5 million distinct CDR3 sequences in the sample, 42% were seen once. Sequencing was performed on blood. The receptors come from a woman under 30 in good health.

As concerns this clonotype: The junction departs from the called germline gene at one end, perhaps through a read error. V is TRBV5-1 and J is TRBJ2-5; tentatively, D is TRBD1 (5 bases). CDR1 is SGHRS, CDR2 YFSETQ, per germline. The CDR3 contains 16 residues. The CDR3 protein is CASRLVRAGEQETQYF. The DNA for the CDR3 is TGCGCCAGCAGATTGGTCAGGGCTGGAGAGCAAGAGACCCAGTACTTC. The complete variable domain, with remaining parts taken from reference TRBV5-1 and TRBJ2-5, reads KAGVTQTPRYLIKTRGQQVTLSCSPISGHRSVSWYQQTPGQGLQFLFEYFSETQRNKGNFPGRFSGRQFSNSRSEMNVSTLELGDSALYLCASRLVRAGEQETQYFGPGTRLLVL.

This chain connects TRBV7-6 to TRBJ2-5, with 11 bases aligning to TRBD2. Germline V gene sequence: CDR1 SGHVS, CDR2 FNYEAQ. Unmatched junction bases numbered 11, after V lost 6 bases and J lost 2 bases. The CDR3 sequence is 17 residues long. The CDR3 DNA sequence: TGTGCCAGCAGTCATGGGCTAGCGGGAGGAGAGCAAGAGACCCAGTACTTC. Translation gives CASSHGLAGGEQETQYF.

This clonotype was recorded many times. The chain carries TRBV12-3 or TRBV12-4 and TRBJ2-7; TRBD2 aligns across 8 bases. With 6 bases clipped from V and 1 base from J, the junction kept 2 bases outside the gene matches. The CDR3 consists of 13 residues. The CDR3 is CASSGTRSYEQYF. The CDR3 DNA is TGTGCCAGCAGCGGGACTAGGTCCTACGAGCAGTACTTC.

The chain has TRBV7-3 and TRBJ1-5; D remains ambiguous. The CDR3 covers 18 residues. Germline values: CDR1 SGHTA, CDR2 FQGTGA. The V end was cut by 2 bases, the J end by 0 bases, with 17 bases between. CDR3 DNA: TGTGCCAGCAGCTTATCACCCCACGGGAGGGATAGCAATCAGCCCCAGCATTTT. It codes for CASSLSPHGRDSNQPQHF.

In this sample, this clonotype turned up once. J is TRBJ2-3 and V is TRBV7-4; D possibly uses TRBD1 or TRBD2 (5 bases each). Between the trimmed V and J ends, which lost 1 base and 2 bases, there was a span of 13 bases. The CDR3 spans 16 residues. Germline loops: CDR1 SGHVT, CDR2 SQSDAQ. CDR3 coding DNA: TGTGCCAGCAGCTTAGTGGGGGACGGGGCCACAGATACGCAGTATTTT. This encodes CASSLVGDGATDTQYF.

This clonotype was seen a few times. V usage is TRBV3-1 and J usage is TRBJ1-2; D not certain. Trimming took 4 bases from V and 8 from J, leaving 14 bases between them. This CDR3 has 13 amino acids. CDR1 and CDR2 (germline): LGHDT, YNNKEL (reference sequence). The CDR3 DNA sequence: TGTGCCAGCAGCCTCCTTCAGGCGGTCGGCTACACCTTC. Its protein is CASSLLQAVGYTF. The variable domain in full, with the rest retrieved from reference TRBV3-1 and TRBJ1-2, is DTAVSQTPKYLVTQMGNDKSIKCEQNLGHDTMYWYKQDSKKFLKIMFSYNNKELIINETVPNRFSPKSPDKAHLNLHINSLELGDSAVYFCASSLLQAVGYTFGSGTRLTVV.

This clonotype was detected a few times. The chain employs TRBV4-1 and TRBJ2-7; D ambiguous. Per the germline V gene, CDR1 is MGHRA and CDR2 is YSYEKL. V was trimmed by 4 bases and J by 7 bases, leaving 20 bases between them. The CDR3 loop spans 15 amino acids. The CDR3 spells CASSPRIPGGDEQYF. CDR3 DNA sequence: TGCGCCAGCAGCCCGAGGATCCCGGGCGGCGATGAGCAGTACTTC.

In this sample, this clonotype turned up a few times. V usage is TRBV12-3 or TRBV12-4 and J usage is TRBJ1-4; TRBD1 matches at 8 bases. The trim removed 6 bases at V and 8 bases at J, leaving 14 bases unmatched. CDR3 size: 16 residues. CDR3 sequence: CASSPGLDREKEKLFF. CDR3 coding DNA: TGTGCCAGCAGCCCCGGCCTGGACAGGGAAAAAGAAAAACTGTTTTTT.

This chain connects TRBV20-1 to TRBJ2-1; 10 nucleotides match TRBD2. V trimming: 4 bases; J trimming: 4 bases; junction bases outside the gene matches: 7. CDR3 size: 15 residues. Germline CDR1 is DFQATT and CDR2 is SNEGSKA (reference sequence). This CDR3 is CSAIGLAGVYNEQFF. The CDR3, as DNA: TGCAGTGCTATCGGGCTAGCGGGGGTATACAATGAGCAGTTCTTC.

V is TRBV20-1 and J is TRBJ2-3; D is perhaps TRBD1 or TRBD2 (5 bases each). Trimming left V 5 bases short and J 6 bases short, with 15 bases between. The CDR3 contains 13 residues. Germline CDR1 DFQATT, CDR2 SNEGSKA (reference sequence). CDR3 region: CSAQGDRGDTQYF. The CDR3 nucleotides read TGCAGTGCTCAAGGGGACCGCGGGGATACGCAGTATTTT.

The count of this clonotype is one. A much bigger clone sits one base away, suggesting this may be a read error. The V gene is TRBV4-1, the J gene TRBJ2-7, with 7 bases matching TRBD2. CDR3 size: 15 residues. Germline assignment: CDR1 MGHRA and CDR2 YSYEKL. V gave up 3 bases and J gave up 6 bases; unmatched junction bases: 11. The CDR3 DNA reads TGCGCCAGCAGCCATTCTAGCGGAGGCCCTCCCGAGCAGTACTTC. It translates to CASSHSSGGPPEQYF.

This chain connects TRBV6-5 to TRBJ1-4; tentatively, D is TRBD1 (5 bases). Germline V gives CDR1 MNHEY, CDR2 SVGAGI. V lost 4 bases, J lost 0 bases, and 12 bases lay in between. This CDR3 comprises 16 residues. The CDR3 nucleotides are TGTGCCAGCAGTTTGACGGGGGGATCAACTAATGAAAAACTGTTTTTT. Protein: CASSLTGGSTNEKLFF.

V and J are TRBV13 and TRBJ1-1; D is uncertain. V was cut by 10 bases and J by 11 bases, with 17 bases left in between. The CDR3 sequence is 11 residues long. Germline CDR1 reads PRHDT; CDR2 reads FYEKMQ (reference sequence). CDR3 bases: TGTGCCACCTCTCCGGGTTCGCTGGCTTTCTTT. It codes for CATSPGSLAFF. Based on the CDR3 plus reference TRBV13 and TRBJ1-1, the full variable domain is AAGVIQSPRHLIKEKRETATLKCYPIPRHDTVYWYQQGPGQDPQFLISFYEKMQSDKGSIPDRFSAQQFSDYHSELNMSSLELGDSALYFCATSPGSLAFFGQGTRLTVV.

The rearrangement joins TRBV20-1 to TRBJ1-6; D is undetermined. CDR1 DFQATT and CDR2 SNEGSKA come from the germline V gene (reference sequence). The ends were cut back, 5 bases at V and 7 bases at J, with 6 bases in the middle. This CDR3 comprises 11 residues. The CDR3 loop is CSAFRNSPLHF. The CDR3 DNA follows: TGCAGTGCTTTCAGGAATTCACCCCTCCACTTT.

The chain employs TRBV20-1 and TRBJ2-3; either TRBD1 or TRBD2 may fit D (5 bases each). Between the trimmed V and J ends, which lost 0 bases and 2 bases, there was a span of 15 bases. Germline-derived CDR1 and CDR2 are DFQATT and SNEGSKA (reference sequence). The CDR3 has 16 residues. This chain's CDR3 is CSARDRGTGPTDTQYF. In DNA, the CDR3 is TGCAGTGCTAGAGATCGAGGAACGGGGCCCACAGATACGCAGTATTTT.

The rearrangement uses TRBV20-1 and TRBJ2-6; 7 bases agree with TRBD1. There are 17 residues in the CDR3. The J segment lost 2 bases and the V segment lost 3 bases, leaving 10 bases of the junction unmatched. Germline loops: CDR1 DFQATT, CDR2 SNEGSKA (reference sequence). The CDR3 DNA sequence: TGCAGTGCTAGCCCCGGGACAGTCAATGCTGGGGCCAACGTCCTGACTTTC. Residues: CSASPGTVNAGANVLTF.

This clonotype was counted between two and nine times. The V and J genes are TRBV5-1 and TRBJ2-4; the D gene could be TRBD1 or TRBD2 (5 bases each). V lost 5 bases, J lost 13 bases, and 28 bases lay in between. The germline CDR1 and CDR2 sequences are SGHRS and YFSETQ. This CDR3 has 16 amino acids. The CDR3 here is CASRPPTDAIAGEQYF. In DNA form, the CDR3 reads TGCGCCAGCAGACCTCCGACAGACGCCATCGCTGGGGAGCAGTACTTC.

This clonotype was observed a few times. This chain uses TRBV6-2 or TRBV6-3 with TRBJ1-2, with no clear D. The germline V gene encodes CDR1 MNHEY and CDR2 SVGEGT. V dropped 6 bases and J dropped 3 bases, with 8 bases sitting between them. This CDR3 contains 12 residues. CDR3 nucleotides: TGTGCCAGCAGGGGCATCGACTATGGCTACACCTTC. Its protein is CASRGIDYGYTF.